This TCR beta chain was identified during a study (dated by TCRdb to the mid-2010s). A note on the overall study: Whether tumor-infiltrating Tregs in breast cancer are recruited from blood Tregs or converted in situ from other CD4+ T cell subsets was tested. Findings and caveats that apply to the study as a whole: Tumor memory CD4+ T cell TCR gene usage clustered with blood and lymph node memory CD4+ cells and lymph node naive CD4+ cells. The TCR alpha and beta sequences of tumor-infiltrating Tregs showed the greatest overlap with tumor naive CD4+ T cells, followed by blood naive CD4+ T cells. The larger-cohort validation was restricted to a single TCR beta V-J rearrangement rather than whole repertoires.

The memory CD4+ T cell population was isolated based on a CD4+CD45RO+CD25- phenotype. Tregs, naive and memory CD4+ T cells from tumor, blood and ipsilateral draining lymph nodes of a handful of breast cancer patients underwent full-length TCR alpha and beta sequencing. Tumor tissue and lymph nodes obtained by ipsilateral axillary dissection were perfused with PBS, cut into small pieces and digested using collagenase I and hyaluronidase. Ficoll density gradient centrifugation was used to isolate mononuclear cells from lymph nodes or from 50 to 60 ml of peripheral blood. A purity exceeding 90% was confirmed by FACS for the sorted cell populations. Full-length TCR variable regions were amplified by 5' RACE PCR using constant-region reverse primers, and then by semi-nested PCR using Nested Universal Primer A. The ReliaPrep RNA Cell Miniprep System was used to extract total RNA, which was then reverse transcribed into 5'RACE-ready cDNA with the SMARTer RACE 5'/3' Kit. An Illumina MiSeq was used to sequence the full-length TCR alpha and beta libraries, which had been barcoded with multiplex adaptors. As for the original processing: For each of nine subset-tissue groups, sequencing data from the five patients were pooled, and the groups were then compared using unsupervised clustering of TCR gene usage. Repertoire similarity was calculated with the Morisita-Horn index, weighting shared sequences by their contribution to each repertoire. TCRdb applied fastp at Q25 and MiXCR to the public reads, then kept only in-frame beta chains. Every CDR3 protein is listed once, alongside the most common genes and DNA of its rows. TCRdb's processing, not the authors' own work, is the source of the V and J calls. For this sample there are tens of thousands of distinct CDR3 sequences; 25% to 30% appear just once. The leading ten clones occupy roughly 4% of the sample.

V is cut back by 1 base and J by 7 bases, with 7 bases in the junction unmatched. Including cysteine and phenylalanine, the CDR3 has 15 amino acids. The read is trimmed to its CDR3 DNA, 45 bases read in frame from base 1. The germline V gene yields SGHRS for CDR1 and YFSETQ for CDR2. Note on this clonotype: What antigen it recognizes has not been identified. The input lacks base qualities; no much larger clone sits a single base away.

The sequence derives from a female donor with breast cancer. The sequencing sample was made of memory CD4+ T cells sorted from a lymph node. The sample's cell subset or site label is to be understood as: memory CD4+ T cells, CD4+CD45RO+CD25-. The V gene is TRBV5-1 and the J gene is TRBJ2-3; 9 bases in the junction line up with TRBD1. The CDR3 has the sequence CASSLMGQGSHTQYF. The sequenced DNA: TGCGCCAGCAGCTTGATGGGACAGGGTAGTCATACGCAGTATTTT.